This T cell receptor (beta chain) was recovered during a study of T-cell reconstitution after alpha-beta-depleted transplantation in children. Study-level findings and limits: The origin of alpha-beta T cells about two months after transplant was reportedly several hundred expanded graft clones. One year after transplant, T-cell counts and diversity came mostly from newly produced T cells.

This clonotype was seen a handful of times. What it recognizes is unknown. The library targeted TCRbeta and was prepared with unique molecular identifiers. Via MiXCR, TCRdb re-called the PCR reads, giving one row per CDR3 protein. Counted here are around 78,000 distinct CDR3 sequences, around 14% occurring once; the ten biggest clones make up around 26%. The specimen was PBMCs, mostly from graft donor cells, collected 180 days after TCRalphabeta/CD19-depleted stem cell transplant. This TCR came from a male patient aged 2-9 years who had a stem cell transplant for acute lymphoblastic leukemia, so the T cells may come from the graft donor.

DNA of the CDR3: TGTGCCACCAGTGATTATACTAGTAGCCATGAGCAGTTCTTC. As protein: CATSDYTSSHEQFF. The chain carries TRBV24-1 and TRBJ2-1, with D possibly being TRBD2 (5 bases). CDR1 and CDR2 (germline): KGHDR, SFDVKD. V was pared by 2 bases and J by 8 bases, with 12 bases between. The CDR3 loop spans 14 amino acids.